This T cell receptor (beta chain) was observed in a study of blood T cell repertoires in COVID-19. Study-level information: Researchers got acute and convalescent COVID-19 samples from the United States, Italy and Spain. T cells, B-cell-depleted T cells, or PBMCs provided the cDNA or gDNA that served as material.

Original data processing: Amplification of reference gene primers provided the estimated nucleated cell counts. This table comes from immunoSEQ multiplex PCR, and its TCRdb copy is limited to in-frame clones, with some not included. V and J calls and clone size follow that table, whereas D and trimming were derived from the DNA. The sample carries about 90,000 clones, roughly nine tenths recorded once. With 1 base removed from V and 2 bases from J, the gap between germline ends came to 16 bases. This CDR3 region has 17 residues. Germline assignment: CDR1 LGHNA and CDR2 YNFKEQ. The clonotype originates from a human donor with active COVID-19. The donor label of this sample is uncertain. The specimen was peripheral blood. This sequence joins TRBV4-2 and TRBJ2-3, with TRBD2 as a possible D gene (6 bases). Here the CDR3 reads CASSQVSAGGYTDTQYF. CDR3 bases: TGTGCCAGCAGCCAAGTATCTGCCGGGGGATACACAGATACGCAGTATTTT.